Listed here are 17 T cell receptor beta chains from one sample, sequenced in a study of siplizumab effects on memory and regulatory T cells. Profiled with immunoSEQ multiplex PCR; TCRdb holds only in-frame clones, not every one. The repertoire holds fewer than 120,000 clones, with 92% as singletons. The sample comprised CD4+ T cells sorted from blood. All receptors come from a human donor in good health.

The chain is built from TRBV7-9 and TRBJ1-2; D ambiguous. CDR3 length: 12 amino acids. Germline V gives CDR1 SEHNR, CDR2 FQNEAQ (reference sequence). V dropped 5 bases and J dropped 4 bases, with 8 bases sitting between them. DNA for the CDR3: TGTGCCAGCAGCGGCAGTGTCTATGGCTACACCTTC. Encoded protein: CASSGSVYGYTF. The complete variable domain, with remaining parts taken from reference TRBV7-9 and TRBJ1-2, reads DTGVSQNPRHKITKRGQNVTFRCDPISEHNRLYWYRQTLGQGPEFLTYFQNEAQLEKSRLLSDRFSAERPKGSFSTLEIQRTEQGDSAMYLCASSGSVYGYTFGSGTRLTVV.

The CDR3 DNA sequence: TGTGCCAGTAGTGAAGCTGGAAACACCATATATTTT. This sequence encodes CASSEAGNTIYF. The chain joins TRBV19 to TRBJ1-3; D unclear. Trimming cost V 5 bases and J 2 bases, with 4 bases left between them. Germline V gene sequence: CDR1 LNHDA, CDR2 SQIVND (reference sequence). This CDR3 has 12 residues. Filled out from reference TRBV19 and TRBJ1-3, the complete variable domain reads DGGITQSPKYLFRKEGQNVTLSCEQNLNHDAMYWYRQDPGQGLRLIYYSQIVNDFQKGDIAEGYSVSREKKESFPLTVTSAQKNPTAFYLCASSEAGNTIYFGEGSWLTVV.

The V call is TRBV7-2, the J call TRBJ2-3; no definite D call. There are 14 residues in the CDR3. With 5 bases removed from V and 5 bases from J, the gap between germline ends came to 14 bases. Germline V lookup: CDR1 SGHTA, CDR2 FQGNSA. The CDR3 loop is CASSPDYRRDTQYF. The CDR3 DNA reads TGTGCCAGCAGCCCGGATTACCGTAGAGATACGCAGTATTTT.

The CDR3 nucleotides are TGTGCCAGCTCACCTAGGACTAATCAAGAGGGAGAGACCCAGTACTTC. It codes for CASSPRTNQEGETQYF. The V and J genes are TRBV18 and TRBJ2-5, with a weak D call TRBD2 (6 bases). The germline V and J ends were trimmed by 3 bases and 4 bases, with 18 bases remaining between them. Per the germline V gene, CDR1 is KGHSH and CDR2 is LQKENI. The CDR3 has 16 amino acids.

The chain joins TRBV18 to TRBJ1-5, with D unresolved. There are 13 residues in the CDR3. The V and J ends lost 5 bases and 4 bases respectively, with 9 bases between them. The germline V gene encodes CDR1 KGHSH and CDR2 LQKENI. The CDR3, as DNA: TGTGCCAGCTCAGTCTGGGAGAATCAGCCCCAGCATTTT. Residues: CASSVWENQPQHF.

The chain combines TRBV6-5 with TRBJ1-3; TRBD1 agrees at 7 bases. The J segment lost 3 bases and the V segment lost 5 bases, leaving 4 bases of the junction unmatched. Germline V gene data show CDR1 as MNHEY and CDR2 as SVGAGI. The CDR3 has 14 amino acids. The CDR3 loop reads CASSRDSRGNTIYF. The CDR3 DNA is TGTGCCAGCAGTCGGGACAGCCGTGGAAACACCATATATTTT.

The V call is TRBV11-1, the J call TRBJ2-7; 8 bases fit TRBD2. Germline assignment: CDR1 SGHAT and CDR2 FQDESV (reference sequence). Trimming cost V 2 bases and J 2 bases; bases outside gene matches: 5. The CDR3 contains 15 residues. The CDR3 DNA reads as TGTGCCAGCAGCTTACTCCGGGGGGGTACCTACGAGCAGTACTTC. Amino acid sequence: CASSLLRGGTYEQYF.

The V gene is TRBV19, the J gene TRBJ1-6; TRBD1 might be the D (6 bases). V was shortened by 4 bases and J by 8 bases, with 12 bases between the two germline ends. The germline gives CDR1 LNHDA, CDR2 SQIVND (reference sequence). The CDR3 is 14 residues long. DNA of the CDR3: TGTGCCAGTAGTAGCGGGACACACGATTCACCCCTCCACTTT. Protein product: CASSSGTHDSPLHF. Supplemented by reference TRBV19 and TRBJ1-6, the full variable domain reads DGGITQSPKYLFRKEGQNVTLSCEQNLNHDAMYWYRQDPGQGLRLIYYSQIVNDFQKGDIAEGYSVSREKKESFPLTVTSAQKNPTAFYLCASSSGTHDSPLHFGNGTRLTVT.

The V and J genes are TRBV29-1 and TRBJ2-1, with D perhaps matching TRBD1 (8 bases). The CDR3 runs to 14 residues. The ends were cut back, 6 bases at V and 4 bases at J, with 16 bases in the middle. The V gene's germline CDR1 is SQVTM and CDR2 ANQGSEA. The CDR3 loop is CSVGQGGTYNEQFF. The CDR3 DNA is TGCAGCGTCGGACAGGGAGGGACATACAATGAGCAGTTCTTC.

The chain joins TRBV2 to TRBJ1-1, with D maybe TRBD1 (5 bases). V lost 7 bases to trimming and J lost 1 base, with 10 bases between them. The V gene's germline CDR1 is SNHLY and CDR2 FYNNEI. The CDR3 loop spans 13 amino acids. The CDR3 DNA reads TGTGCCAGCATTCCTACAGGGAACACTGAAGCTTTCTTT. Translation gives CASIPTGNTEAFF.

The chain joins TRBV10-3 to TRBJ1-4; D is unresolved. Germline V gene lookup returns CDR1 ENHRY and CDR2 SYGVKD. The V end lost 2 bases, the J end lost 4 bases, and 14 bases lay between the germline ends. The CDR3 totals 16 residues. The CDR3 bases are TGTGCCATCAGTGAGAGACTTTCGGAGATTAATGAAAAACTGTTTTTT. It codes for CAISERLSEINEKLFF.

Details on this clone: The junction differs from germline at one of its ends, possibly a read error. CDR3 nucleotides: TGTGCTAGCAGCTTAGGACAGGGGGTCACCTACGAGCAGTACTTC. This codes for CASSLGQGVTYEQYF. The chain links TRBV7-7 to TRBJ2-7, with 10 bases that match TRBD1. The length of the CDR3 is 15 residues. Germline CDR1 and CDR2: SSHAT and FNYEAQ (reference sequence).

V is TRBV16 and J is TRBJ2-2; unclear D gene. This CDR3 contains 17 residues. The germline CDR1 and CDR2 sequences are KGHSY and FQNENV. The V end lost 1 base, the J end lost 2 bases, and 14 bases lay between the germline ends. This CDR3 reads CASSQFTANLNTGELFF. Written as DNA, the CDR3 is TGTGCCAGCAGCCAATTCACGGCCAATCTAAACACCGGGGAGCTGTTTTTT.

The chain carries TRBV5-1 and TRBJ1-1, with a weak D call TRBD1 (5 bases). Trimming cost V 0 bases and J 0 bases, with 9 bases left between them. Germline V lookup: CDR1 SGHRS, CDR2 YFSETQ. The CDR3 runs 15 residues. CDR3 residues: CASSLDRGMNTEAFF. In DNA form, the CDR3 reads TGCGCCAGCAGCTTGGATCGGGGCATGAACACTGAAGCTTTCTTT.

The chain combines TRBV19 with TRBJ2-6; D unclear. V lost 7 bases and J 1 base, leaving 8 bases between the germline ends. The CDR3 is made up of 14 amino acids. Looked up from germline, CDR1 is LNHDA and CDR2 is SQIVND (reference sequence). The CDR3: CASKTMSGANVLTF. The DNA of the CDR3 is TGTGCCAGTAAAACAATGTCTGGGGCCAACGTCCTGACTTTC.

The gene calls are TRBV15 and TRBJ1-2; possible D gene TRBD1, 5 bases. The V gene's germline CDR1 is LNHNV and CDR2 YYDKDF (reference sequence). V lost 5 bases to trimming and J lost 4 bases, with 8 bases between them. The CDR3 contains 12 residues. The CDR3 reads CATSFDSYGYTF. CDR3 DNA: TGTGCCACCAGCTTTGACAGCTATGGCTACACCTTC.

The CDR3 here is CASSRQGGHNSPLHF. CDR3 nucleotides: TGTGCCAGCAGTCGACAGGGGGGCCATAATTCACCCCTCCACTTT. The rearrangement joins TRBV2 to TRBJ1-6, with TRBD1 matching over 9 bases. CDR1 and CDR2 from the germline V gene are SNHLY and FYNNEI. Trimming removed 5 bases from V and 5 bases from J; junction bases left unmatched: 4. This CDR3 spans 15 amino acids.